Below are 9 T cell receptor beta chains sequenced from a single sample in a study of blood T cell repertoires in COVID-19. The method was immunoSEQ multiplex PCR; TCRdb's version includes in-frame clones alone and lacks a portion of them. The data contain about 340,000 clones, 80% to 90% of them singletons. Sequenced sample: PBMCs or T cells enriched from blood (not recorded which). These receptors all stem from a woman aged 40 to 49 with acute COVID-19.

This chain links TRBV6-1 with TRBJ2-1, with 14 bases identical to TRBD2. Germline V gene sequence: CDR1 MNHNS, CDR2 SASEGT. V was pared by 1 base and J by 9 bases, with 8 bases of the junction left unmatched. This CDR3 is built from 17 residues. This chain's CDR3 is CASSEGLAGGRTAEQFF. The DNA of the CDR3 is TGTGCCAGCAGTGAAGGACTAGCGGGAGGGCGGACAGCTGAGCAGTTCTTC.

V and J are TRBV28 and TRBJ2-1; D is unclear. The germline V gene encodes CDR1 MDHEN and CDR2 SYDVKM. V lost 1 base to trimming and J lost 10 bases, with 8 bases between them. This CDR3 has 12 residues. CDR3 nucleotides: TGTGCCAGCAGTTTATTGTCCGGGGAGCAGTTCTTC. It is translated as CASSLLSGEQFF.

The V and J genes are TRBV7-9 and TRBJ2-7, with TRBD1 matching over 9 bases. Per the germline V gene, CDR1 is SEHNR and CDR2 is FQNEAQ (reference sequence). With 3 bases clipped from V and 3 bases from J, the junction kept 0 bases outside the gene matches. The CDR3 is 13 amino acids. The chain's CDR3 is CASSLTGGYEQYF. Here the CDR3 DNA reads TGTGCCAGCAGCTTGACAGGGGGCTACGAGCAGTACTTC.

There are a few counts of this clone. This chain connects TRBV4-2 to TRBJ1-4; possibly TRBD1 for D (5 bases). V lost 4 bases and J 0 bases, leaving 18 bases between the germline ends. The CDR3 runs to 18 residues. Germline loops: CDR1 LGHNA, CDR2 YNFKEQ. CDR3: CASSLQSGRSATNEKLFF. The CDR3 DNA sequence: TGTGCCAGCAGCCTCCAGTCAGGGCGAAGTGCAACTAATGAAAAACTGTTTTTT.

V is TRBV19 and J is TRBJ2-7; TRBD2 matches at 7 bases. With 1 base clipped from V and 3 bases from J, the junction kept 6 bases outside the gene matches. CDR3 size: 15 residues. The germline CDR1 and CDR2 sequences are LNHDA and SQIVND (reference sequence). The CDR3: CASSIVGREYYEQYF. CDR3 DNA sequence: TGTGCCAGTAGTATAGTAGGGCGGGAGTACTACGAGCAGTACTTC. Filled out from reference TRBV19 and TRBJ2-7, the complete variable domain reads DGGITQSPKYLFRKEGQNVTLSCEQNLNHDAMYWYRQDPGQGLRLIYYSQIVNDFQKGDIAEGYSVSREKKESFPLTVTSAQKNPTAFYLCASSIVGREYYEQYFGPGTRLTVT.

The chain recombines TRBV28 with TRBJ1-6; D is uncertain. This CDR3 contains 15 residues. Germline V lookup: CDR1 MDHEN, CDR2 SYDVKM. V was pared by 2 bases and J by 7 bases, with 12 bases between. CDR3 residues: CASSLILEVNSPLHF. As DNA, the CDR3 is TGTGCCAGCAGTTTAATTTTAGAGGTGAATTCACCCCTCCACTTT.

The chain has TRBV20-1 and TRBJ2-7; D remains ambiguous. Germline V gene sequence: CDR1 DFQATT, CDR2 SNEGSKA (reference sequence). The ends were cut back, 3 bases at V and 0 bases at J, with 3 bases in the middle. The CDR3 contains 11 residues. The CDR3 nucleotides are TGCAGTGCTAGGAGCTCCTACGAGCAGTACTTC. It translates to CSARSSYEQYF.

V and J are TRBV20-1 and TRBJ1-1; D remains unclear. The CDR3 is 15 residues long. V lost 3 bases to trimming and J lost 5 bases, with 19 bases between them. CDR1 and CDR2 (germline): DFQATT, SNEGSKA (reference sequence). CDR3 in amino acids: CSASGYLAGWTEAFF. CDR3 bases: TGCAGTGCTAGTGGATACCTAGCCGGGTGGACTGAAGCTTTCTTT.

The chain couples TRBV19 to TRBJ2-3; a weak D match, TRBD2 (5 bases). V lost 9 bases to trimming and J lost 5 bases, with 18 bases between them. Germline V gene sequence: CDR1 LNHDA, CDR2 SQIVND (reference sequence). The CDR3 loop spans 14 amino acids. CDR3 nucleotides: TGTGCCAGCCGAAAGGTGGGAGTGGGAGATACGCAGTATTTT. Amino acids: CASRKVGVGDTQYF.